One and the same sample provided the 16 T cell receptor beta chains below, sequenced in a study of shared clonotypes between healthy human individuals. The assay was immunoSEQ multiplex PCR, and TCRdb's table has in-frame clones only and misses some. Among 2,500,000 or so clones listed, approximately 94% were seen once. Sequencing was carried out using naive CD4+ T cells sorted from blood. Described subset: CD45RA+ positively selected. These receptor sequences come from a man younger than 30 in good health.

The V gene is TRBV7-8, the J gene TRBJ2-2, with D possibly matching TRBD2 (6 bases). Germline V gene sequence: CDR1 SGHVS, CDR2 FQNEAQ. The V end lost 1 base, the J end lost 4 bases, and 13 bases lay between the germline ends. The CDR3 runs to 16 residues. The CDR3 reads CASSLGGVQGTGELFF. CDR3 bases: TGTGCCAGCAGCTTAGGGGGGGTTCAAGGCACCGGGGAGCTGTTTTTT. Full variable domain (missing parts from reference TRBV7-8 and TRBJ2-2): GAGVSQSPRYKVAKRGQDVALRCDPISGHVSLFWYQQALGQGPEFLTYFQNEAQLDKSGLPSDRFFAERPEGSVSTLKIQRTQQEDSAVYLCASSLGGVQGTGELFFGEGSRLTVL.

The gene calls are TRBV5-1 and TRBJ2-5, with 7 bases aligning to TRBD1. The J call may be wrong; the DNA end is better matched by TRBJ2-7. The CDR3 contains 13 residues. CDR1 SGHRS and CDR2 YFSETQ come from the germline V gene. CDR3 protein: CASSRGDSGEQYF. The CDR3 DNA is TGCGCCAGCAGCCGAGGGGACAGTGGCGAGCAGTACTTC.

This clone showed up just once. This sequence joins TRBV6-5 and TRBJ2-2; 7 nucleotides agree with TRBD1. CDR3 length: 14 residues. Trimming removed 5 bases from V and 6 bases from J; junction bases left unmatched: 6. Per germline, CDR1 MNHEY and CDR2 SVGAGI. CDR3 in amino acids: CASSIDREAGELFF. The CDR3 DNA follows: TGTGCCAGCAGTATCGACAGGGAAGCCGGGGAGCTGTTTTTT.

The chain uses TRBV2 and TRBJ2-2; 11 positions agree with TRBD2. This CDR3 has 15 residues. V shed 7 bases and J 5 bases; nucleotides not matched to a gene: 6. Germline V gives CDR1 SNHLY, CDR2 FYNNEI. The DNA for the CDR3 is TGTGCCAGCAAAGTTCTAGCGGGGGGAACCGGGGAGCTGTTTTTT. It specifies CASKVLAGGTGELFF.

This chain connects TRBV28 to TRBJ1-5; TRBD1 agrees at 10 bases. V gave up 6 bases and J gave up 2 bases; unmatched junction bases: 4. Germline V gene data show CDR1 as MDHEN and CDR2 as SYDVKM. This CDR3 contains 15 residues. The CDR3 nucleotides read TGTGCCAGCAGACCCGGGACAGGGGGCAATCAGCCCCAGCATTTT. It specifies CASRPGTGGNQPQHF.

The CDR3 DNA reads as TGTGCCAGCAGCGTAGTGGGAGAGGCTGGAAACACCATATATTTT. This sequence encodes CASSVVGEAGNTIYF. V gene TRBV9 combines with J gene TRBJ1-3; no definite D call. V was clipped by 0 bases and J by 2 bases, with 9 bases between them. The CDR3 spans 15 residues. Germline V gene data show CDR1 as SGDLS and CDR2 as YYNGEE.

There are a few counts of this clone. V usage is TRBV7-9 and J usage is TRBJ2-5; no firm D call. This CDR3 has 11 residues. The V gene's germline CDR1 is SEHNR and CDR2 FQNEAQ (reference sequence). The V end was cut by 2 bases, the J end by 5 bases, with 3 bases between. CDR3 residues: CASSLWETQYF. DNA of the CDR3: TGTGCCAGCAGCTTATGGGAGACCCAGTACTTC.

The sample holds one count of this clone. CDR3 in amino acids: CASSPLTSGSIYEQYF. CDR3 DNA: TGTGCCAGCAGCCCCTTGACTAGCGGGTCTATCTACGAGCAGTACTTC. This sequence joins TRBV2 and TRBJ2-7, with 10 bases aligning to TRBD2. Germline V gene sequence: CDR1 SNHLY, CDR2 FYNNEI. V lost 6 bases and J lost 3; bases outside the gene matches: 11. This CDR3 comprises 16 residues.

The V gene is TRBV5-4, the J gene TRBJ1-2; TRBD1 matches at 7 bases. The CDR3 loop spans 14 amino acids. Germline-derived CDR1 and CDR2 are SGHNT and YYREEE (reference sequence). V trimming: 3 bases; J trimming: 5 bases; junction bases outside the gene matches: 7. The CDR3 DNA follows: TGTGCCAGCAGCTCCAAAACAGGGGATTATGGCTACACCTTC. Residues: CASSSKTGDYGYTF.

The rearrangement links TRBV28 to TRBJ2-7; D is unresolved. Trimming shortened V by 2 bases and J by 3 bases, and 5 bases separated the two germline ends. Germline V lookup: CDR1 MDHEN, CDR2 SYDVKM. The CDR3 sequence is 12 residues long. CDR3 residues: CASSLRYYEQYF. In DNA, the CDR3 is TGTGCCAGCAGTTTAAGGTACTACGAGCAGTACTTC.

The J gene is TRBJ2-7, the V gene TRBV11-2; 7 bases are shared with TRBD2. The CDR3 has 13 amino acids. Looked up from germline, CDR1 is SGHAT and CDR2 is FQNNGV. After removal of 8 bases from V and 3 bases from J, the junction contained 7 bases not matched to a gene. In DNA, the CDR3 is TGTGCCAGCGGCCAAAGCGGGGACTACGAGCAGTACTTC. Its protein is CASGQSGDYEQYF.

V usage is TRBV27 and J usage is TRBJ2-7; a weak D match, TRBD1 (5 bases). The length of the CDR3 is 14 residues. CDR1 MNHEY and CDR2 SMNVEV come from the germline V gene (reference sequence). Trimming took 4 bases from V and 2 from J, leaving 12 bases between them. DNA of the CDR3: TGTGCCAGCAGTTCCCCAGGGCACGCCTACGAGCAGTACTTC. Its protein is CASSSPGHAYEQYF.

This clone appeared once. The chain joins TRBV18 to TRBJ2-1, with D possibly being TRBD2 (6 bases). Trimming took off 6 bases at V and 0 bases at J, with 12 bases between the two ends. The length of the CDR3 is 15 residues. CDR1 and CDR2 from the germline V gene are KGHSH and LQKENI. DNA for the CDR3: TGTGCCAGCTCCCCCTGGCGGGACTCCTACAATGAGCAGTTCTTC. It translates to CASSPWRDSYNEQFF.

Details on this clone: This CDR3 is also generated by other DNA sequences in the sample. The V call is TRBV18, the J call TRBJ1-1, with D hard to call. The germline gives CDR1 KGHSH, CDR2 LQKENI. V lost 6 bases to trimming and J lost 3 bases, with 11 bases between them. The CDR3 covers 13 residues. The CDR3 loop is CASSPLVDTEAFF. The CDR3 DNA sequence: TGTGCCAGCTCCCCTTTAGTAGACACTGAAGCTTTCTTT.

The chain employs TRBV19 and TRBJ1-3; no clear D gene. Germline assignment: CDR1 LNHDA and CDR2 SQIVND (reference sequence). This CDR3 is 14 amino acids long. Trimming took off 4 bases at V and 4 bases at J, with 11 bases between the two ends. The DNA for the CDR3 is TGTGCCAGTAGTACACCCGGGCCCGGAAACACCATATATTTT. Residues: CASSTPGPGNTIYF.

This sequence joins TRBV10-3 and TRBJ2-3, with TRBD2 matching 10 bases. Per germline, CDR1 ENHRY and CDR2 SYGVKD. The CDR3 contains 15 residues. The ends lost 3 bases at V and 4 bases at J; junction bases unmatched: 4. DNA for the CDR3: TGTGCCATCAGTGAAAGAGGACTAGCGGCAGATACGCAGTATTTT. Translated, it gives CAISERGLAADTQYF.